The clone carrying this TCR beta chain has a handful of counts. Per the germline V gene, CDR1 is SQVTM and CDR2 is ANQGSEA. Trimming shortened V by 3 bases and J by 2 bases, and 14 bases separated the two germline ends. The CDR3 covers 15 residues. These data come from a study of CD8+ T cells in alopecia areata. Extracted RNA was reverse transcribed into cDNA, the sequencing template. Here immunoSEQ multiplex PCR was the method, and the copy in TCRdb shows in-frame clones only, minus some. The sample holds around 140,000 clones, more than 40% seen once. The sequenced sample was CD8+ T cells sorted from blood, obtained at week 0. The sequence came from a human donor with alopecia areata. This sequence joins TRBV29-1 and TRBJ1-3; no firm D call. DNA for the CDR3: TGCAGCGTTGAGGACGGCTCCAACGCTGGAAACACCATATATTTT. Translating it yields CSVEDGSNAGNTIYF.